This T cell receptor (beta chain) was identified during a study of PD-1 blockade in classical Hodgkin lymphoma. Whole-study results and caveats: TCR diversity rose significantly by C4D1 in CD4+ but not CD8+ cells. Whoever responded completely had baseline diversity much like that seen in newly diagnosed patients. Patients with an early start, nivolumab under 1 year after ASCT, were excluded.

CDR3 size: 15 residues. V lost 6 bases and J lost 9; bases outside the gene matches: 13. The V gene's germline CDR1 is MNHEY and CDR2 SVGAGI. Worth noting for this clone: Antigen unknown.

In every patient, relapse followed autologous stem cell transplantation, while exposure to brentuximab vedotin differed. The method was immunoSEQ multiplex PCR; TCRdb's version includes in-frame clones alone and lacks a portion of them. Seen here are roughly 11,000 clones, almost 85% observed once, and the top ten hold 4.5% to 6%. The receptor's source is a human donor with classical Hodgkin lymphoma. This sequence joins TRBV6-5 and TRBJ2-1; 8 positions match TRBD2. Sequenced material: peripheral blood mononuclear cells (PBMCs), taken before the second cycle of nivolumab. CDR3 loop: CASRPTGLVTCEQFF. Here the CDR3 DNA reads TGTGCCAGCAGACCTACGGGACTAGTCACATGTGAGCAGTTCTTC.